The 23 T cell receptor beta chains reported below all come from one sample, sequenced in a study of cytomegalovirus exposure and HLA in healthy donors. Primers: 60 Vbeta forward and 13 Jbeta reverse. The assay was immunoSEQ multiplex PCR, and TCRdb's table has in-frame clones only and misses some. The sample includes roughly 160,000 clones, less than 90% seen only once; the top ten take around 0.93%. The specimen sequenced was PBMCs. Receptors originate from a man in his thirties or forties in good health and CMV-seronegative.

CDR3 in amino acids: CASSSRTGLNTEAFF. The CDR3 DNA is TGTGCCAGCAGCTCCAGGACAGGGTTGAACACTGAAGCTTTCTTT. The V call is TRBV7-8, the J call TRBJ1-1; 8 bases agree with TRBD1. The germline V gene encodes CDR1 SGHVS and CDR2 FQNEAQ. The CDR3 is 15 residues long. J lost 0 bases, V lost 4 bases, and 4 bases had no gene match.

This chain uses TRBV2 with TRBJ2-7; D is unresolved. This CDR3 has 11 residues. The V end lost 6 bases, the J end lost 3 bases, and 6 bases lay between the germline ends. Germline CDR1 and CDR2: SNHLY and FYNNEI. The CDR3 sequence is CASRTGYEQYF. Here the CDR3 DNA reads TGTGCCAGCAGGACGGGCTACGAGCAGTACTTC.

This clone has only one observation. An end of the junction differs from the germline gene, which may be a read error. This sequence joins TRBV2 and TRBJ1-4; 9 nucleotides line up with TRBD1. Germline loops: CDR1 SNHLY, CDR2 FYNNEI. CDR3 size: 14 residues. The CDR3 DNA sequence: TGTGCCAGCAGTCCAAGGACAGGGGAGGAAAAACCGTTTTTT. It is translated as CASSPRTGEEKPFF.

The chain carries TRBV5-1 and TRBJ2-5; 7 nucleotides match TRBD1. V dropped 4 bases and J dropped 2; count of bases not matched to a gene: 5. The CDR3 has 14 residues. Per germline, CDR1 SGHRS and CDR2 YFSETQ. The CDR3 is CASSNGQAQETQYF. The CDR3 DNA is TGCGCCAGCAGCAACGGACAGGCTCAAGAGACCCAGTACTTC.

This sequence joins TRBV27 and TRBJ2-3; D possibly corresponds to TRBD2 (6 bases). CDR1 and CDR2 (germline): MNHEY, SMNVEV (reference sequence). The CDR3 runs to 15 residues. The V end lost 5 bases, the J end lost 2 bases, and 14 bases lay between the germline ends. CDR3 nucleotide sequence: TGTGCCAGCAGTCCAAGGACTACCGACACAGATACGCAGTATTTT. Encoded protein: CASSPRTTDTDTQYF.

This clone was counted a few times. The V gene is TRBV5-1, the J gene TRBJ1-2; 7 nucleotides align to TRBD1. There are 16 residues in the CDR3. The germline CDR1 and CDR2 sequences are SGHRS and YFSETQ. With 0 bases clipped from V and 1 base from J, the junction kept 6 bases outside the gene matches. In DNA, the CDR3 is TGCGCCAGCAGCTTGGCCGGTCAGGGGGGTAACTATGGCTACACCTTC. It specifies CASSLAGQGGNYGYTF.

This clone was observed a few times. The DNA for the CDR3 is TGCGCCAGCAGCCAAATCGACAGGGGGGATGAGCAGTTCTTC. This encodes CASSQIDRGDEQFF. The chain carries TRBV4-3 and TRBJ2-1, with 9 bases lining up with TRBD1. The CDR3 has 14 residues. The V gene end was trimmed by 2 bases and the J gene end by 8 bases; junction bases not matched to a gene: 4. CDR1 LGHNA and CDR2 YSLEER come from the germline V gene.

In this sample, this clone turned up once. The chain is built from TRBV4-1 and TRBJ2-7; D gene uncertain. Germline lookup yields CDR1 MGHRA and CDR2 YSYEKL. Trimming took 0 bases from V and 2 from J, leaving 5 bases between them. The CDR3 consists of 13 residues. The CDR3 sequence: CASSQDRAYEQYF. CDR3 bases: TGCGCCAGCAGCCAAGACCGCGCCTACGAGCAGTACTTC.

The rearrangement joins TRBV18 to TRBJ2-7; no firm D call. Between the trimmed V and J ends, which lost 5 bases and 0 bases, there was a span of 8 bases. Germline CDR1 KGHSH, CDR2 LQKENI. This CDR3 contains 13 residues. The CDR3: CASSTSDSYEQYF. The CDR3 nucleotides are TGTGCCAGCTCAACATCCGACTCCTACGAGCAGTACTTC.

This rearrangement joins TRBV6-5 to TRBJ2-3; 15 nucleotides line up with TRBD2. The germline V gene has CDR1 MNHEY and CDR2 SVGAGI. The CDR3 extends over 16 amino acids. The V and J ends lost 2 bases and 4 bases, in that order; junction bases with no gene match: 1. The CDR3 nucleotides read TGTGCCAGCAGTTACCGGACTAGCGGGAGGGCAGATACGCAGTATTTT. Its protein is CASSYRTSGRADTQYF.

The chain uses TRBV5-1 and TRBJ1-1; possibly TRBD1 for D (6 bases). The V end lost 3 bases, the J end lost 6 bases, and 18 bases lay between the germline ends. In germline, CDR1 is SGHRS, CDR2 YFSETQ. CDR3 length: 15 amino acids. The CDR3 coding sequence is TGCGCCAGCAGCTCCGAAACACAGGGTTTCCCTGAAGCTTTCTTT. This codes for CASSSETQGFPEAFF.

The rearrangement uses TRBV19 and TRBJ2-7; 7 bases are shared with TRBD2. This CDR3 is 14 amino acids long. CDR1 is LNHDA, CDR2 SQIVND, per germline (reference sequence). Trimming at V came to 6 bases and at J to 5 bases, leaving 10 bases not matched to a gene. The CDR3 nucleotides are TGTGCCAGTAGCCATCTGAGGCTAGCGGACGAGCAGTACTTC. This gives the protein CASSHLRLADEQYF.

The rearrangement links TRBV10-3 to TRBJ1-2; D is unclear. Germline V lookup: CDR1 ENHRY, CDR2 SYGVKD. Trimming pared 4 bases from V and 2 bases from J, leaving 8 bases between. The CDR3 runs 13 residues. As DNA, the CDR3 is TGTGCCATCAGTGCCCAGGTAAACTATGGCTACACCTTC. It translates to CAISAQVNYGYTF.

The chain recombines TRBV7-7 with TRBJ2-3, with 15 bases that match TRBD2. V dropped 5 bases and J dropped 4; count of bases not matched to a gene: 7. The germline V gene has CDR1 SSHAT and CDR2 FNYEAQ (reference sequence). The CDR3 is made up of 17 amino acids. CDR3 sequence: CASSQGLAGGAPDTQYF. The CDR3 coding sequence is TGTGCCAGCAGCCAGGGACTAGCGGGGGGAGCCCCAGATACGCAGTATTTT.

J is TRBJ1-4 and V is TRBV27; tentative D call: TRBD1 (6 bases). CDR3 length: 15 amino acids. V was pared by 2 bases and J by 2 bases, with 9 bases between. Germline CDR1 is MNHEY and CDR2 is SMNVEV (reference sequence). CDR3 sequence (DNA): TGTGCCAGCAGTTTACAGGGGCCGACTAATGAAAAACTGTTTTTT. Amino acids: CASSLQGPTNEKLFF. Filled out from reference TRBV27 and TRBJ1-4, the complete variable domain reads EAQVTQNPRYLITVTGKKLTVTCSQNMNHEYMSWYRQDPGLGLRQIYYSMNVEVTDKGDVPEGYKVSRKEKRNFPLILESPSPNQTSLYFCASSLQGPTNEKLFFGSGTQLSVL.

The table lists this clone with a few counts. The chain carries TRBV19 and TRBJ1-2; 7 positions match TRBD1. The V segment lost 5 bases and the J segment 8 bases; nucleotides outside the gene matches: 8. The germline gives CDR1 LNHDA, CDR2 SQIVND (reference sequence). This CDR3 spans 13 amino acids. As DNA, the CDR3 is TGTGCCAGTAGTGTCGACAGGGTAGGCGGCTACACCTTC. This sequence encodes CASSVDRVGGYTF.

The chain joins TRBV30 to TRBJ2-7, with D possibly matching TRBD1 (5 bases). The ends were cut back, 1 base at V and 5 bases at J, with 15 bases in the middle. Per germline, CDR1 GTSNPN and CDR2 SVGIG (reference sequence). The CDR3 totals 14 residues. The CDR3 DNA sequence: TGTGCCTGGAGTGCGGGTCGAAGGGGCCACGAGCAGTACTTC. It codes for CAWSAGRRGHEQYF.

The V gene is TRBV7-6, the J gene TRBJ2-7; 11 bases fit TRBD1. The length of the CDR3 is 16 residues. The V and J ends lost 3 bases and 2 bases, in that order; junction bases with no gene match: 6. Per the germline V gene, CDR1 is SGHVS and CDR2 is FNYEAQ. The CDR3 sequence is CASSFKGQGAAYEQYF. CDR3 bases: TGTGCCAGCAGCTTCAAAGGACAGGGGGCGGCCTACGAGCAGTACTTC.

This clone was seen a few times. The CDR3 reads CASSTMPGQATGELFF. For the CDR3, the DNA is TGTGCCAGCAGCACAATGCCTGGACAAGCCACCGGGGAGCTGTTTTTT. This chain joins TRBV5-4 and TRBJ2-2; a weak D match, TRBD1 (5 bases). This CDR3 has 16 amino acids. V was shortened by 4 bases and J by 4 bases, with 17 bases between the two germline ends. Germline values: CDR1 SGHNT, CDR2 YYREEE (reference sequence).

The chain is built from TRBV21-1 and TRBJ2-4; TRBD2 reflects the table's D call only, with no check against the DNA. TRBV21-1 is shown as a pseudogene. The CDR3 is 12 amino acids. DNA for the CDR3: TGTGCCAGCAGCAAAGTATTCAACATTCAGTACTTC. Translation gives CASSKVFNIQYF.

This clone was detected only a few times. The V call is TRBV2, the J call TRBJ1-1; maybe TRBD1 (6 bases). Germline V lookup: CDR1 SNHLY, CDR2 FYNNEI. This CDR3 contains 14 residues. Deletions cut 3 bases from V and 7 bases from J, with 15 bases between. CDR3 amino acids: CASSDWDTLYEAFF. The CDR3 DNA is TGTGCCAGCAGTGACTGGGACACCCTTTATGAAGCTTTCTTT.

This CDR3 reads CASSSNRLAGVSGELFF. In DNA, the CDR3 is TGTGCCAGCTCCTCCAACCGACTAGCGGGAGTGTCCGGGGAGCTGTTTTTT. This rearrangement joins TRBV7-8 to TRBJ2-2; TRBD2 aligns across 12 bases. This CDR3 contains 17 residues. The germline CDR1 and CDR2 sequences are SGHVS and FQNEAQ. V gave up 8 bases and J gave up 6 bases; unmatched junction bases: 13.

The chain combines TRBV28 with TRBJ1-5; D not resolved. The germline gives CDR1 MDHEN, CDR2 SYDVKM. CDR3 length: 14 residues. Trimming left V 5 bases short and J 7 bases short, with 15 bases between. For the CDR3, the DNA is TGTGCCAGCAGTCCACAACGGGGTGAACAGCCCCAGCATTTT. This translates into CASSPQRGEQPQHF.